Below are 5 T cell receptor beta chains sequenced from a single sample in a study of blood T cell repertoires in COVID-19. The data were produced by immunoSEQ multiplex PCR, yet TCRdb's version contains in-frame clones alone and is incomplete. The sample consists of about 110,000 clones, less than 80% of them appearing once. The sequenced sample was peripheral blood. Receptors originate from a man aged 65 to 85 with active or convalescent COVID-19.

The gene calls are TRBV3-1 (or the pseudogene TRBV3-2) and TRBJ2-5; perhaps TRBD1 as D (6 bases). The germline V gene encodes CDR1 LGHDT and CDR2 YNNKEL (reference sequence). The CDR3 is made up of 13 amino acids. V was pared by 2 bases and J by 4 bases, with 8 bases between. The CDR3, as DNA: TGTGCCAGCAGCCAAAGAGGGGGAGAGACCCAGTACTTC. It translates to CASSQRGGETQYF.

This clone came up many times. The V call is TRBV5-4, the J call TRBJ1-4; 9 bases line up with TRBD1. This CDR3 is 13 amino acids long. From germline, CDR1 is SGHNT and CDR2 YYREEE (reference sequence). V was clipped by 4 bases and J by 8 bases; unmatched bases: 3. CDR3 amino acids: CASSLDRGEKLFF. The CDR3 DNA follows: TGTGCCAGCAGCCTCGACAGGGGGGAAAAACTGTTTTTT. The full variable domain, in which reference TRBV5-4 and TRBJ1-4 provide the parts outside the CDR3, is ETGVTQSPTHLIKTRGQQVTLRCSSQSGHNTVSWYQQALGQGPQFIFQYYREEENGRGNFPPRFSGLQFPNYSSELNVNALELDDSALYLCASSLDRGEKLFFGSGTQLSVL.

The chain links TRBV24-1 to TRBJ2-3, with D hard to call. Deletions cut 2 bases from V and 5 bases from J, with 10 bases between. Germline CDR1 and CDR2: KGHDR and SFDVKD. CDR3 length: 14 residues. The CDR3 loop is CATSDSLTRDTQYF. As DNA, the CDR3 is TGTGCCACCAGTGATTCCCTGACTCGAGATACGCAGTATTTT.

This chain links TRBV12-3 or TRBV12-4 with TRBJ1-5; D is ambiguous. Trimming stripped 3 bases from V and 4 bases from J, with 7 bases between. The CDR3 is made up of 13 amino acids. The CDR3 DNA sequence: TGTGCCAGCAGTTTCGGAGAAAATCAGCCCCAGCATTTT. It yields the protein CASSFGENQPQHF.

This clone was observed a few times. CDR3 region: CASSEDRGYEQYF. Here the CDR3 DNA reads TGTGCCAGCAGTGAGGACAGGGGGTACGAGCAGTACTTC. This chain links TRBV2 with TRBJ2-7, with 10 bases that match TRBD1. The CDR3 contains 13 residues. V was clipped by 3 bases and J by 4 bases; unmatched bases: 0. Germline assignment: CDR1 SNHLY and CDR2 FYNNEI.